This entry features one TCR beta chain sequence. The CDR3 length is 16 residues. The junction had 10 bases not matched to a gene; V was cut back by 7 bases and J by 2 bases. Germline assignment: CDR1 LNHDA and CDR2 SQIVND (reference sequence). The data stem from a study of blood T cell repertoires in COVID-19. Measured with immunoSEQ multiplex PCR; TCRdb has only the in-frame clones, and not every one. The sample yields some 120,000 clones, over 75% seen once. This chain links TRBV19 with TRBJ1-4; 7 nucleotides line up with TRBD1. Sequencing was done on a sample of peripheral blood. The receptor was isolated from a man aged 45-65 years with acute or convalescent COVID-19. CDR3 in amino acids: CASKPDKGGTNEKLFF. The CDR3 nucleotides read TGTGCCAGTAAGCCAGACAAAGGGGGCACTAATGAAAAACTGTTTTTT. The full variable domain, completed using reference TRBV19 and TRBJ1-4, is DGGITQSPKYLFRKEGQNVTLSCEQNLNHDAMYWYRQDPGQGLRLIYYSQIVNDFQKGDIAEGYSVSREKKESFPLTVTSAQKNPTAFYLCASKPDKGGTNEKLFFGSGTQLSVL.